The 23 T cell receptor beta chains listed next were all sequenced from one sample in a study of shared clonotypes between healthy human individuals. Repertoires were generated with immunoSEQ multiplex PCR, while TCRdb's copy carries only in-frame clones and drops some. The table shows approximately 2,000,000 clones, with just under 95% occurring only once. The specimen was naive CD4+ T cells from PBMCs. Subset of the sample: CD45RA+ positively selected. The origin of the receptors is a man younger than 35 in good health. Some clones in this sample may be carry-over from other donors' samples.

CDR3 amino acids: CASSQGNGSGSTDTQYF. The CDR3 bases are TGCGCCAGCAGCCAAGGGAATGGTAGCGGGAGTACAGATACGCAGTATTTT. V gene TRBV4-3 combines with J gene TRBJ2-3; 9 bases are shared with TRBD2. Trimming at V came to 1 base and at J to 3 bases, leaving 8 bases not matched to a gene. CDR3 length: 17 residues. The germline CDR1 and CDR2 sequences are LGHNA and YSLEER.

The chain has TRBV5-1 and TRBJ2-1; the match to TRBD2 covers 8 bases. The germline V gene has CDR1 SGHRS and CDR2 YFSETQ. Trimming at V came to 6 bases and at J to 4 bases, leaving 3 bases not matched to a gene. The CDR3 sequence is 13 residues long. CDR3 DNA sequence: TGCGCCAGCACTCCTAGCGGGTACAATGAGCAGTTCTTC. Its translation is CASTPSGYNEQFF.

The rearrangement joins TRBV29-1 to TRBJ2-1; TRBD2 might be the D (7 bases). With 0 bases removed from V and 5 bases from J, the gap between germline ends came to 14 bases. Germline CDR1 is SQVTM and CDR2 is ANQGSEA. There are 15 residues in the CDR3. The CDR3 reads CSVEDRGGLHNEQFF. The CDR3 coding sequence is TGCAGCGTTGAAGATCGAGGGGGACTACACAATGAGCAGTTCTTC.

Details on this clone: Additional DNA sequences in this sample encode the identical CDR3. This chain connects TRBV7-3 to TRBJ1-1; D uncertain. This CDR3 contains 14 residues. V was pared by 0 bases and J by 1 base, with 6 bases between. Germline loops: CDR1 SGHTA, CDR2 FQGTGA. CDR3 sequence reads: CASSLTAGNTEAFF. CDR3 sequence (DNA): TGTGCCAGCAGCTTAACGGCGGGGAACACTGAAGCTTTCTTT.

V gene TRBV29-1 combines with J gene TRBJ2-5, with D unresolved. The CDR3 loop spans 10 amino acids. The germline V gene encodes CDR1 SQVTM and CDR2 ANQGSEA. V shed 7 bases and J shed 7 bases, with 10 bases lying between them. CDR3 sequence: CSATTGTQYF. Written as DNA, the CDR3 is TGCAGCGCCACCACCGGGACCCAGTACTTC.

This rearrangement joins TRBV29-1 to TRBJ2-1; D is undetermined. The CDR3 totals 11 residues. Germline V CDR1 and CDR2: SQVTM, ANQGSEA. V was shortened by 3 bases and J by 10 bases, with 10 bases between the two germline ends. The CDR3 loop is CSVELHDEQFF. The CDR3 DNA reads TGCAGCGTTGAGCTCCATGACGAGCAGTTCTTC.

V gene TRBV6-5 combines with J gene TRBJ2-1; perhaps D is TRBD1 or TRBD2 (5 bases each). The germline V gene has CDR1 MNHEY and CDR2 SVGAGI. This CDR3 contains 13 residues. The V and J ends lost 9 bases and 8 bases respectively, with 17 bases between them. CDR3 protein: CASGGTPVYEQFF. Here the CDR3 DNA reads TGTGCCAGTGGTGGGACCCCGGTCTATGAGCAGTTCTTC.

This clone occurred a few times. DNA of the CDR3: TGTGCCTGGAGGCCGAGTTGGGGGCAGTACTTC. The encoded protein is CAWRPSWGQYF. This chain links TRBV30 with TRBJ2-7; D is ambiguous. Germline-derived CDR1 and CDR2 are GTSNPN and SVGIG (reference sequence). This CDR3 is built from 11 residues. The V end lost 3 bases, the J end lost 9 bases, and 12 bases lay between the germline ends. Together with reference TRBV30 and TRBJ2-7, the CDR3 gives the full variable domain: SQTIHQWPATLVQPVGSPLSLECTVEGTSNPNLYWYRQAAGRGLQLLFYSVGIGQISSEVPQNLSASRPQDRQFILSSKKLLLSDSGFYLCAWRPSWGQYFGPGTRLTVT.

This clone was picked up one time. The J gene is TRBJ2-5, the V gene TRBV6-1, with TRBD1 identical over 9 bases. Germline CDR1 is MNHNS and CDR2 is SASEGT. This CDR3 is built from 15 residues. Trimming at V came to 4 bases and at J to 4 bases, leaving 7 bases not matched to a gene. The CDR3 reads CASSVNRGRGETQYF. The CDR3 DNA is TGTGCCAGCAGTGTAAACAGGGGGCGAGGAGAGACCCAGTACTTC.

This clone has only one observation. V is TRBV7-9 and J is TRBJ1-1; 9 bases fit TRBD1. There are 17 residues in the CDR3. Germline V lookup: CDR1 SEHNR, CDR2 FQNEAQ (reference sequence). J gave up 0 bases and V 7 bases, and 12 bases lay outside the gene matches. The CDR3 DNA reads TGTGCCAGCACCGATGGGACAGGGACTTTCATGAACACTGAAGCTTTCTTT. Amino acids: CASTDGTGTFMNTEAFF.

This clone was recorded a few times. Other DNA sequences from this sample encode an identical CDR3 as well. The chain has TRBV27 and TRBJ2-5; a possible D gene is TRBD2 (5 bases). This CDR3 comprises 13 residues. Germline CDR1 and CDR2: MNHEY and SMNVEV (reference sequence). V was pared by 2 bases and J by 1 base, with 5 bases between. CDR3 DNA sequence: TGTGCCAGCAGTTTACGGGGCCAAGAGACCCAGTACTTC. This sequence encodes CASSLRGQETQYF.

The J gene is TRBJ1-5, the V gene TRBV6-1; 9 bases are shared with TRBD1. Germline loops: CDR1 MNHNS, CDR2 SASEGT. Trimming at V came to 5 bases and at J to 7 bases, leaving 9 bases not matched to a gene. The CDR3 consists of 15 residues. The chain's CDR3 is CASSTVDRGRQPQHF. The CDR3 nucleotides are TGTGCCAGCAGTACGGTGGACAGGGGACGACAGCCCCAGCATTTT.

The rearrangement uses TRBV2 and TRBJ2-3; possibly TRBD1 or TRBD2 for D (6 bases each). This CDR3 has 14 residues. Germline CDR1 and CDR2: SNHLY and FYNNEI. V lost 8 bases to trimming and J lost 2 bases, with 14 bases between them. DNA of the CDR3: TGTGCCAGCGGGGGGCGTTCGGCCACAGATACGCAGTATTTT. Amino acids: CASGGRSATDTQYF.

V and J are TRBV6-1 and TRBJ1-5; D may be TRBD1 (6 bases). Germline CDR1 is MNHNS and CDR2 is SASEGT. This CDR3 is 13 amino acids long. V lost 8 bases, J lost 5 bases, and 13 bases lay in between. The CDR3 coding sequence is TGTGCCAGCGTCGGGGGGGCGTATCAGCCCCAGCATTTT. This sequence encodes CASVGGAYQPQHF.

In its sample, this clone was seen a few times. The CDR3 loop reads CAIGGRATEAFF. The CDR3 DNA sequence: TGTGCCATCGGTGGCAGGGCCACTGAAGCTTTCTTT. The chain carries TRBV10-3 and TRBJ1-1; D possibly corresponds to TRBD1 (5 bases). Germline V gives CDR1 ENHRY, CDR2 SYGVKD. V lost 8 bases, J lost 4 bases, and 11 bases lay in between. The CDR3 has 12 amino acids.

The V gene is TRBV7-2, the J gene TRBJ2-3; possible D gene TRBD1, 5 bases. The germline CDR1 and CDR2 sequences are SGHTA and FQGNSA. CDR3 length: 18 residues. V lost 5 bases, J lost 0 bases, and 21 bases lay in between. The CDR3 coding sequence is TGTGCCAGCAGCCTCCCGCCTTCGACAGATCCTAGCACAGATACGCAGTATTTT. This sequence encodes CASSLPPSTDPSTDTQYF. The full variable domain, in which reference TRBV7-2 and TRBJ2-3 provide the parts outside the CDR3, is GAGVSQSPSNKVTEKGKDVELRCDPISGHTALYWYRQSLGQGLEFLIYFQGNSAPDKSGLPSDRFSAERTGGSVSTLTIQRTQQEDSAVYLCASSLPPSTDPSTDTQYFGPGTRLTVL.

Details on this clone: The sample carries other DNA sequences with the same CDR3. The chain uses TRBV18 and TRBJ2-5; 7 bases are shared with TRBD1. This CDR3 has 13 amino acids. The trim removed 6 bases at V and 2 bases at J, leaving 3 bases unmatched. CDR1 KGHSH and CDR2 LQKENI come from the germline V gene. Here the CDR3 reads CASSGTAQETQYF. The CDR3 nucleotides read TGTGCCAGCTCCGGGACAGCTCAAGAGACCCAGTACTTC. Drawing the rest from reference TRBV18 and TRBJ2-5, the complete variable domain is NAGVMQNPRHLVRRRGQEARLRCSPMKGHSHVYWYRQLPEEGLKFMVYLQKENIIDESGMPKERFSAEFPKEGPSILRIQQVVRGDSAAYFCASSGTAQETQYFGPGTRLLVL.

This chain uses TRBV5-1 with TRBJ1-4; possible D gene TRBD1, 5 bases. The V gene lost 0 bases and the J gene lost 8 bases, with 14 bases spanning the gap. Germline V gene sequence: CDR1 SGHRS, CDR2 YFSETQ. The CDR3 extends over 15 amino acids. CDR3 DNA sequence: TGCGCCAGCAGCTTGGAATTGGGACGGTGGGAAAAACTGTTTTTT. The encoded protein is CASSLELGRWEKLFF.

This clone is a singleton in its sample. V usage is TRBV4-3 and J usage is TRBJ1-6; a possible D gene is TRBD1 (5 bases). V was trimmed by 2 bases and J by 9 bases, leaving 8 bases between them. The germline V gene has CDR1 LGHNA and CDR2 YSLEER. The CDR3 consists of 13 residues. CDR3 region: CASSQLGLSPLHF. CDR3 bases: TGCGCCAGCAGCCAACTGGGGCTTTCACCCCTCCACTTT.

The chain links TRBV28 to TRBJ2-5; the D call may be TRBD1 or TRBD2 (5 bases each). There are 12 residues in the CDR3. CDR1 and CDR2 (germline): MDHEN, SYDVKM. The V gene lost 7 bases and the J gene lost 5 bases, with 11 bases spanning the gap. CDR3 region: CASNPWGETQYF. The CDR3 DNA sequence: TGTGCCAGCAACCCTTGGGGGGAGACCCAGTACTTC.

The chain combines TRBV6-6 with TRBJ1-1; TRBD1 is a possible D gene (5 bases). Germline CDR1 MNHNY, CDR2 SVGAGI (reference sequence). This CDR3 is built from 13 residues. V was cut by 7 bases and J by 1 base, with 10 bases left in between. DNA of the CDR3: TGTGCCAGCACGGCAGGGAGGAACACTGAAGCTTTCTTT. It specifies CASTAGRNTEAFF.

The V gene is TRBV2, the J gene TRBJ1-5, with TRBD1 as a possible D gene (5 bases). Germline CDR1 is SNHLY and CDR2 is FYNNEI. V was clipped by 5 bases and J by 0 bases, with 8 bases between them. The CDR3 runs to 14 residues. In DNA form, the CDR3 reads TGTGCCAGCAGTCAGACAGCTAGCAATCAGCCCCAGCATTTT. Its translation: CASSQTASNQPQHF.

To note about this clone: Different DNA sequences within this sample yield the same CDR3. The V call is TRBV18, the J call TRBJ1-1, with no clear D. The CDR3 spans 14 residues. Germline CDR1 and CDR2: KGHSH and LQKENI. Trimming cost V 3 bases and J 2 bases, with 10 bases left between them. CDR3 amino acids: CASSPISGNTEAFF. In DNA form, the CDR3 reads TGTGCCAGCTCACCGATATCAGGAAACACTGAAGCTTTCTTT. Drawing the rest from reference TRBV18 and TRBJ1-1, the complete variable domain is NAGVMQNPRHLVRRRGQEARLRCSPMKGHSHVYWYRQLPEEGLKFMVYLQKENIIDESGMPKERFSAEFPKEGPSILRIQQVVRGDSAAYFCASSPISGNTEAFFGQGTRLTVV.